This TCR beta chain appears in the sequencing data of a study of T-cell reconstitution after alpha-beta-depleted transplantation in children. Trimming took off 8 bases at V and 4 bases at J, with 8 bases between the two ends. The CDR3 runs 11 residues. Researchers prepared the TCRbeta library using unique molecular identifiers, the study reports. TCRdb recomputed calls from the PCR reads with MiXCR, one row per CDR3 protein. Of around 410,000 distinct CDR3 sequences in the sample, about a tenth were seen once. Sequencing was performed on PBMCs from the stem cell graft donor, taken from the stem cell graft. This clonotype was sampled from a human donor who donated a stem cell graft to a child with acute myeloid leukemia. V and J are TRBV12-3 or TRBV12-4 and TRBJ2-5; the D is unclear. The CDR3 region is CASGDLETQYF. The CDR3 coding sequence is TGTGCCAGCGGGGATTTAGAGACCCAGTACTTC.